This T cell receptor beta chain comes out of a study of shared clonotypes between healthy human individuals. On the study more broadly: The plates for each donor numbered three CD4 naive, three CD4 memory, two CD8 naive and one CD8 memory.

The donors, all of them Caucasian adults, lived in Nashville, Tennessee. Sorted-subset replicate PCRs used roughly 210 ng of genomic DNA. This amount corresponded to approximately 30,000 T cell genomes. Only in-frame clones appear in the TCRdb table, and some are missing; sequencing was by immunoSEQ multiplex PCR. The data hold 550,000 to 850,000 clones, with roughly 72% observed a single time. V shed 4 bases, J shed 6 bases, and the junction held 6 bases outside the gene matches. This CDR3 contains 15 residues. Germline V CDR1 and CDR2: MNHNS, SASEGT. The clonotype comes from a young woman in good health. V is TRBV6-1 and J is TRBJ1-2; 12 nucleotides align to TRBD1. The sequencing sample was made of memory CD4+ T cells sorted from blood. The subset is: CD45RA-negative fraction. This CDR3 reads CASSALGQGANGYTF. The CDR3 coding sequence is TGTGCCAGCAGTGCCTTGGGACAGGGGGCAAATGGCTACACCTTC.